This TCR beta chain comes out of a study of memory CD4+ T cells and cytomegalovirus serostatus. Study-wide background: Donors were healthy Belgian adults, 9 or 10 CMV seropositive and about two dozen seronegative.

Using immunoSEQ multiplex PCR, the repertoire was profiled, and TCRdb retains in-frame clones only, with some absent. The data show 35,000 to 50,000 clones, approximately 80% seen once. About this clone itself: Antigen: not known.

The sort gate was single viable CD3+CD4+CD8-CD45RO+ cells for memory CD4+ T cells. Positive selection with CD4 microbeads enriched total CD4+ T cells. Study-level results: The CMV-associated TCR signature appears largely within the CD4+ memory repertoire.

The CDR3 length is 16 residues. Trimming cost V 4 bases and J 0 bases, with 13 bases left between them. Germline CDR1 MDHEN, CDR2 SYDVKM. The sample taken for sequencing was memory CD4+ T cells from blood. This rearrangement joins TRBV28 to TRBJ1-3, with D possibly TRBD1 on 5 matching bases. The clonotype comes from an adult in good health and CMV-seronegative. In DNA form, the CDR3 reads TGTGCCAGCAGTTCCGCGGGACGCTACTCTGGAAACACCATATATTTT. Amino acid sequence: CASSSAGRYSGNTIYF. Drawing the rest from reference TRBV28 and TRBJ1-3, the complete variable domain is DVKVTQSSRYLVKRTGEKVFLECVQDMDHENMFWYRQDPGLGLRLIYFSYDVKMKEKGDIPEGYSVSREKKERFSLILESASTNQTSMYLCASSSAGRYSGNTIYFGEGSWLTVV.